Sequencing of this TCR beta chain was carried out in a study of technical replicates of blood from several donors. This clone was found a few times. Sequencing used immunoSEQ multiplex PCR; TCRdb keeps in-frame clones, though not all of them. The sample contains 90,000 to 100,000 clones, about 95% of which appear only once. V gave up 7 bases and J gave up 4 bases, with 11 bases separating them. This CDR3 spans 13 amino acids. Per germline, CDR1 SNHLY and CDR2 FYNNEI. The source material was T cells isolated from PBMCs. The V gene is TRBV2, the J gene TRBJ1-5; D is ambiguous. The TCR originated in a human donor in good health. The CDR3 protein is CASIREENQPQHF. The DNA for the CDR3 is TGTGCCAGCATCCGGGAGGAAAATCAGCCCCAGCATTTT. Complete variable domain (other parts from reference TRBV2 and TRBJ1-5): EPEVTQTPSHQVTQMGQEVILRCVPISNHLYFYWYRQILGQKVEFLVSFYNNEISEKSEIFDDQFSVERPDGSNFTLKIRSTKLEDSAMYFCASIREENQPQHFGDGTRLSIL.